These 26 T cell receptor beta chains originate from one sample sequenced in a study of blood T cell repertoires in COVID-19 (dated by TCRdb to the early 2020s). Library creation used the immunoSEQ multiplex PCR assay. Held by TCRdb, this immuneACCESS table contains in-frame sequences only and omits some clones. Under half of the omission traces to an unresolved V gene where checked; the cause of the rest is unknown. Here the sample has 70,000 to 95,000 clones; over 80% occur a single time. Roughly 12% of the sample is taken by the ten largest. Sequenced input: peripheral blood. The receptor set was obtained from a woman in her 70s with active or convalescent COVID-19.

V gene TRBV5-1 combines with J gene TRBJ2-5, with 12 bases identical to TRBD2. CDR1 is SGHRS, CDR2 YFSETQ, per germline. V trimming: 0 bases; J trimming: 5 bases; junction bases outside the gene matches: 11. The CDR3 loop spans 18 amino acids. CDR3: CASSLVASGGASVETQYF. The CDR3, as DNA: TGCGCCAGCAGCTTGGTCGCTAGCGGGGGGGCCAGTGTGGAGACCCAGTACTTC.

The chain's CDR3 is CASRLHTQYF. DNA of the CDR3: TGTGCCAGCAGGCTACATACGCAGTATTTT. The V gene is TRBV14, the J gene TRBJ2-3; D not certain. The CDR3 totals 10 residues. With 6 bases removed from V and 7 bases from J, the gap between germline ends came to 5 bases. CDR1 is SGHDN and CDR2 is FVKESK in the germline V gene.

This clone was observed a single time. The gene calls are TRBV28 and TRBJ1-1; perhaps TRBD1 as D (6 bases). Between the trimmed V and J ends, which lost 9 bases and 0 bases, there was a span of 8 bases. There are 12 residues in the CDR3. The germline CDR1 and CDR2 sequences are MDHEN and SYDVKM. Here the CDR3 reads CASRQVNTEAFF. The CDR3 DNA follows: TGTGCCAGTAGACAGGTGAACACTGAAGCTTTCTTT.

The chain combines TRBV27 with TRBJ2-3, with 10 nucleotides matching TRBD2. The CDR3 has 18 residues. Germline lookup yields CDR1 MNHEY and CDR2 SMNVEV (reference sequence). Losses at the gene ends were 5 bases for V and 2 bases for J; bases not matched to a gene: 13. In nucleotides, the CDR3 is TGTGCCAGCAGTCCTACAGTCCAAGCGGGGGGGATCACAGATACGCAGTATTTT. Protein product: CASSPTVQAGGITDTQYF.

The V gene is TRBV7-8, the J gene TRBJ2-2; D is unclear. This CDR3 contains 13 residues. Trimming took 8 bases from V and 0 from J, leaving 7 bases between them. CDR1 and CDR2 from the germline V gene are SGHVS and FQNEAQ. This chain's CDR3 is CASYQANTGELFF. The CDR3 bases are TGTGCCAGCTATCAGGCGAACACCGGGGAGCTGTTTTTT.

This chain links TRBV18 with TRBJ2-7; the D gene is possibly TRBD1 (6 bases). The V gene's germline CDR1 is KGHSH and CDR2 LQKENI. The CDR3 is made up of 15 amino acids. Trimming cost V 6 bases and J 2 bases, with 17 bases left between them. CDR3 sequence (DNA): TGTGCCAGCTCGTTAGGACAGCAGAAGACCTACGAGCAGTACTTC. This gives the protein CASSLGQQKTYEQYF.

The chain has TRBV28 and TRBJ1-2, with 9 positions matching TRBD1. The junction had 8 bases not matched to a gene; V was cut back by 5 bases and J by 4 bases. Per the germline V gene, CDR1 is MDHEN and CDR2 is SYDVKM. This CDR3 comprises 15 residues. In DNA form, the CDR3 reads TGTGCCAGCAGTCCCGGGGACAGGGACCTCTATGGCTACACCTTC. This encodes CASSPGDRDLYGYTF.

The chain is built from TRBV6-5 and TRBJ2-3, with TRBD1 matching over 10 bases. Germline assignment: CDR1 MNHEY and CDR2 SVGAGI. This CDR3 is 13 amino acids long. Trimming cost V 7 bases and J 6 bases; bases outside gene matches: 4. In nucleotides, the CDR3 is TGTGCCAGCAACCGACAGGGGGCGGATACGCAGTATTTT. This sequence encodes CASNRQGADTQYF.

The chain is built from TRBV5-4 and TRBJ1-4, with 10 bases fitting TRBD1. The CDR3 totals 15 residues. J was trimmed by 7 bases and V by 4 bases; bases with no gene match: 7. Germline V gene lookup returns CDR1 SGHNT and CDR2 YYREEE (reference sequence). This CDR3 reads CASSLGQGSGEKLFF. The DNA of the CDR3 is TGTGCCAGCAGCCTGGGACAGGGGAGTGGTGAAAAACTGTTTTTT.

The chain recombines TRBV18 with TRBJ1-2, with D possibly matching TRBD1 (5 bases). Germline CDR1 is KGHSH and CDR2 is LQKENI. The V gene lost 3 bases and the J gene lost 6 bases, with 14 bases spanning the gap. The CDR3 is made up of 14 amino acids. CDR3 sequence (DNA): TGTGCCAGCTCACCCCCGGGGGTTGTGGATGGCTACACCTTC. Its protein is CASSPPGVVDGYTF.

The chain employs TRBV7-8 and TRBJ2-7, with D maybe TRBD2 (5 bases). This CDR3 contains 15 residues. CDR1 is SGHVS and CDR2 is FQNEAQ in the germline V gene. Trimming took off 5 bases at V and 0 bases at J, with 14 bases between the two ends. CDR3 bases: TGTGCCAGCAGCCCACCTACGGGGTTCTCCTACGAGCAGTACTTC. It yields the protein CASSPPTGFSYEQYF.

The chain carries TRBV5-6 and TRBJ2-7, with D possibly matching TRBD1 (5 bases). Trimming shortened V by 4 bases and J by 4 bases, and 12 bases separated the two germline ends. There are 13 residues in the CDR3. The germline gives CDR1 SGHDT, CDR2 YYEEEE. The CDR3 loop reads CASSPQGDYEQYF. The CDR3 DNA reads TGTGCCAGCAGCCCACAAGGGGATTACGAGCAGTACTTC.

The chain recombines TRBV5-1 with TRBJ1-2; 9 bases align to TRBD1. V lost 0 bases, J lost 0 bases, and 9 bases stayed unmatched. This CDR3 spans 18 amino acids. Germline CDR1 is SGHRS and CDR2 is YFSETQ. CDR3 in DNA: TGCGCCAGCAGCTTGGCCGTACCCGGACAGGGGACTAACTATGGCTACACCTTC. It is translated as CASSLAVPGQGTNYGYTF.

The CDR3 sequence: CASSESRTPARGDEQYF. CDR3 bases: TGTGCCAGCAGTGAATCCCGGACCCCAGCCAGGGGGGACGAGCAGTACTTC. The chain links TRBV6-1 to TRBJ2-7; tentatively, D is TRBD1 (7 bases). The V gene lost 2 bases and the J gene lost 5 bases, with 22 bases spanning the gap. This CDR3 spans 17 amino acids. Germline values: CDR1 MNHNS, CDR2 SASEGT.

The chain recombines TRBV19 with TRBJ1-2, with TRBD1 matching 9 bases. Germline trimming cut 4 bases from V and 4 bases from J; bases unmatched to any gene: 7. From germline, CDR1 is LNHDA and CDR2 SQIVND (reference sequence). The CDR3 runs 15 residues. The DNA for the CDR3 is TGTGCCAGTAGTACTGGACAGGGGATGAGCTATGGCTACACCTTC. Amino acid sequence: CASSTGQGMSYGYTF. The variable domain in full, with the rest retrieved from reference TRBV19 and TRBJ1-2, is DGGITQSPKYLFRKEGQNVTLSCEQNLNHDAMYWYRQDPGQGLRLIYYSQIVNDFQKGDIAEGYSVSREKKESFPLTVTSAQKNPTAFYLCASSTGQGMSYGYTFGSGTRLTVV.

The CDR3 here is CASSLSGGRNEQFF. The CDR3 DNA is TGTGCCAGCAGCTTATCTGGGGGCCGCAATGAGCAGTTCTTC. This chain joins TRBV7-2 and TRBJ2-1; tentative D call: TRBD1 (6 bases). The CDR3 is 14 residues long. Germline lookup yields CDR1 SGHTA and CDR2 FQGNSA. V was cut by 2 bases and J by 6 bases, with 11 bases left in between.

The CDR3 DNA reads TGTGCCAGCAGTTACGGACAGGTTAATGAAAAACTGTTTTTT. It is translated as CASSYGQVNEKLFF. The rearrangement joins TRBV6-6 to TRBJ1-4; 7 bases are a match to TRBD1. With 2 bases clipped from V and 4 bases from J, the junction kept 1 base outside the gene matches. Germline assignment: CDR1 MNHNY and CDR2 SVGAGI (reference sequence). The CDR3 length is 14 residues.

The CDR3 sequence is CASSEFGGQARNSPLHF. The DNA of the CDR3 is TGTGCCAGCAGTGAATTCGGGGGACAGGCGCGGAATTCACCCCTCCACTTT. This rearrangement joins TRBV6-1 to TRBJ1-6; 8 bases fit TRBD1. Looked up from germline, CDR1 is MNHNS and CDR2 is SASEGT. The CDR3 has 17 amino acids. J gave up 7 bases and V 2 bases, and 10 bases lay outside the gene matches.

The rearrangement joins TRBV10-3 to TRBJ2-1; maybe TRBD1 (5 bases). Germline V gene lookup returns CDR1 ENHRY and CDR2 SYGVKD. V shed 4 bases and J shed 0 bases, with 13 bases lying between them. The CDR3 runs to 16 residues. The CDR3 region has the DNA TGTGCCATCAGTGGGGCCGACAGTAGCTCCTACAATGAGCAGTTCTTC. It specifies CAISGADSSSYNEQFF.

The chain links TRBV4-1 to TRBJ2-1; D may be TRBD2 (5 bases). V gave up 4 bases and J gave up 16 bases, with 14 bases separating them. The CDR3 loop spans 11 amino acids. CDR1 MGHRA and CDR2 YSYEKL come from the germline V gene. CDR3: CASSPGRRLFF. CDR3 DNA: TGCGCCAGCAGCCCTGGGCGGAGGTTATTCTTC.

The genes are TRBV2 and TRBJ2-2; tentative D call: TRBD1 (6 bases). The germline CDR1 and CDR2 sequences are SNHLY and FYNNEI. The CDR3 spans 14 residues. V was pared by 2 bases and J by 5 bases, with 9 bases between. Here the CDR3 DNA reads TGTGCCAGCAGTGAATTTCAGGGGACCGGGGAGCTGTTTTTT. Its protein product is CASSEFQGTGELFF.

This sequence joins TRBV4-3 and TRBJ1-1; D not resolved. The length of the CDR3 is 14 residues. CDR1 LGHNA and CDR2 YSLEER come from the germline V gene. V shed 0 bases and J shed 1 base, with 6 bases lying between them. CDR3 nucleotides: TGCGCCAGCAGCCAAGACTCCCGGAACACTGAAGCTTTCTTT. It yields the protein CASSQDSRNTEAFF.

The chain carries TRBV6-2 or TRBV6-3 and TRBJ1-2; D possibly corresponds to TRBD1 (5 bases). The CDR3 is 14 residues long. Trimming took 4 bases from V and 2 from J, leaving 11 bases between them. CDR1 is MNHEY and CDR2 is SVGEGT in the germline V gene. As DNA, the CDR3 is TGTGCCAGCAGTTGGGCATCAGGGAACTATGGCTACACCTTC. Residues: CASSWASGNYGYTF.

This clone was seen just once. The chain combines TRBV7-2 with TRBJ1-1, with D possibly TRBD1 on 5 matching bases. The length of the CDR3 is 15 residues. The germline CDR1 and CDR2 sequences are SGHTA and FQGNSA. V dropped 1 base and J dropped 5 bases, with 14 bases sitting between them. Written as DNA, the CDR3 is TGTGCCAGCAGCTTAGGATTACTGGGGGGGACTGAAGCTTTCTTT. This codes for CASSLGLLGGTEAFF.

The J gene is TRBJ1-5, the V gene TRBV15; the D gene is possibly TRBD1 (5 bases). This CDR3 comprises 14 residues. From germline, CDR1 is LNHNV and CDR2 YYDKDF (reference sequence). V lost 3 bases to trimming and J lost 3 bases, with 9 bases between them. As DNA, the CDR3 is TGTGCCACCAGCAGGGGCAGGGACAATCAGCCCCAGCATTTT. Protein: CATSRGRDNQPQHF.

The chain links TRBV29-1 to TRBJ2-3; maybe TRBD1 (6 bases). Germline V gene sequence: CDR1 SQVTM, CDR2 ANQGSEA. V lost 6 bases, J lost 4 bases, and 11 bases lay in between. The CDR3 contains 12 residues. CDR3 region: CSVDPGADTQYF. In DNA form, the CDR3 reads TGCAGCGTGGACCCAGGGGCAGATACGCAGTATTTT.